Following are 4 T cell receptor beta chains from one sample sequenced in a study of CD8+ T cells in alopecia areata. Isolated RNA was reverse transcribed into cDNA used as the sequencing template. Profiling relied on immunoSEQ multiplex PCR, and the TCRdb table lists in-frame clones only, not all of them. In the table there are about 140,000 clones, 51% of which are singletons. The specimen comprised CD4+ T cells sorted from blood, sampled at week 0. The receptor source for this set is a human donor with alopecia areata.

The chain couples TRBV6-5 to TRBJ2-7, with 12 bases fitting TRBD2. The V and J ends lost 5 bases and 5 bases, in that order; junction bases with no gene match: 4. The germline CDR1 and CDR2 sequences are MNHEY and SVGAGI. The CDR3 spans 14 residues. CDR3 region: CASSGLAGTNEQYF. CDR3 nucleotide sequence: TGTGCCAGCAGTGGACTAGCGGGAACCAACGAGCAGTACTTC.

This chain uses TRBV28 with TRBJ1-3, with 8 positions matching TRBD1. V shed 6 bases, J shed 10 bases, and the junction held 8 bases outside the gene matches. Germline V CDR1 and CDR2: MDHEN, SYDVKM. The CDR3 is 13 amino acids. The DNA of the CDR3 is TGTGCCAGCAGCCGGGACAGGCCAATAACCATATATTTT. Its translation: CASSRDRPITIYF.

This clone was recorded only once. The chain joins TRBV6-5 to TRBJ2-7; TRBD1 aligns across 9 bases. The CDR3 totals 14 residues. The V and J ends lost 2 bases and 6 bases, in that order; junction bases with no gene match: 5. CDR1 and CDR2 from the germline V gene are MNHEY and SVGAGI. The CDR3 protein is CASSYNRGPGEQYF. The CDR3 DNA reads TGTGCCAGCAGTTACAACAGGGGGCCGGGCGAGCAGTACTTC.

The chain is built from TRBV9 and TRBJ2-1; TRBD1 might be the D (5 bases). V was shortened by 3 bases and J by 3 bases, with 13 bases between the two germline ends. Germline values: CDR1 SGDLS, CDR2 YYNGEE. The CDR3 totals 15 residues. In nucleotides, the CDR3 is TGTGCCAGCAGCGCGAGAAGGGGCAGCTACAATGAGCAGTTCTTC. It is translated as CASSARRGSYNEQFF. The variable domain in full, completed from reference TRBV9 and TRBJ2-1, reads DSGVTQTPKHLITATGQRVTLRCSPRSGDLSVYWYQQSLDQGLQFLIQYYNGEERAKGNILERFSAQQFPDLHSELNLSSLELGDSALYFCASSARRGSYNEQFFGPGTRLTVL.